The 18 T cell receptor beta chains below come from one sample, sequenced in a study of regulatory T cells in long-lasting Graves disease. Noted time point: persistent/refractory GD, antithyroid drugs over 5 years with positive TRAb. PBMC-extracted RNA yielded the TCR library. Libraries of TCR beta came from iRepertoire HTBI primers plus Arm-PCR of CDR3 regions. Via MiXCR, TCRdb re-called the multiplex PCR reads, giving one row per CDR3 protein. Here the sample spans roughly 450,000 distinct CDR3 sequences, under 25% being singletons. The source was peripheral blood mononuclear cells (PBMCs), collected when the disease was refractory, from a patient treated with antithyroid drugs. These receptors came from a female donor with Graves disease.

The rearrangement uses TRBV7-9 and TRBJ2-5; TRBD1 aligns across 11 bases. With V trimmed by 4 bases and J by 5 bases, 6 bases remained unmatched. CDR1 is SEHNR and CDR2 is FQNEAQ in the germline V gene (reference sequence). This CDR3 region has 15 residues. This chain's CDR3 is CASSSGGTGGETQYF. CDR3 DNA: TGTGCCAGCAGCTCTGGAGGGACAGGGGGGGAGACCCAGTACTTC.

Ten or more counts support this clonotype. The chain uses TRBV27 and TRBJ2-5, with D perhaps matching TRBD2 (6 bases). Trimming took off 7 bases at V and 4 bases at J, with 13 bases between the two ends. The CDR3 covers 13 residues. Germline assignment: CDR1 MNHEY and CDR2 SMNVEV (reference sequence). The CDR3 DNA reads TGTGCCAGCAAATCCGGGAGCGGAGAGACCCAGTACTTC. As protein: CASKSGSGETQYF.

The table lists this clonotype with a few counts. V is TRBV12-3 or TRBV12-4 and J is TRBJ1-1; 10 nucleotides line up with TRBD1. V was pared by 6 bases and J by 1 base, with 11 bases of the junction left unmatched. The CDR3 contains 17 residues. The CDR3 bases are TGTGCCAGCAGGGAGCAACCACGGGACAGGGGGAACACTGAAGCTTTCTTT. Its protein product is CASREQPRDRGNTEAFF.

The chain has TRBV18 and TRBJ1-1; D call uncertain. Per the germline V gene, CDR1 is KGHSH and CDR2 is LQKENI. V was pared by 2 bases and J by 0 bases, with 7 bases between. The CDR3 contains 14 residues. The CDR3 nucleotides are TGTGCCAGCTCACCAACGATCATGAACACTGAAGCTTTCTTT. Its protein is CASSPTIMNTEAFF.

The J gene is TRBJ1-1, the V gene TRBV19; possibly TRBD1 for D (5 bases). Germline assignment: CDR1 LNHDA and CDR2 SQIVND (reference sequence). CDR3 size: 13 residues. V lost 8 bases and J lost 1, with 11 bases in between. This chain's CDR3 is CASSGLRNTEAFF. In DNA, the CDR3 is TGTGCCAGTTCGGGACTTCGGAACACTGAAGCTTTCTTT.

The rearrangement links TRBV20-1 to TRBJ2-2; tentatively, D is TRBD2 (6 bases). There are 14 residues in the CDR3. Per the germline V gene, CDR1 is DFQATT and CDR2 is SNEGSKA (reference sequence). This CDR3 reads CSNLRTTLRAELFF. The CDR3 bases are TGCAGCAACCTCCGGACTACGCTCAGGGCGGAGCTGTTTTTT.

Note on this clonotype: The CDR3 ends on some other residue instead of the conserved phenylalanine or tryptophan, so this is likely a read error. V and J are TRBV7-9 and TRBJ2-7; D possibly corresponds to TRBD2 (7 bases). The CDR3 contains 14 residues. Trimming cost V 10 bases and J 0 bases, with 16 bases left between them. Germline V gene lookup returns CDR1 SEHNR and CDR2 FQNEAQ (reference sequence). For the CDR3, the DNA is TGTGCCACCGCGGGGGCAGGAAGCTCCTACGAGCAGTACCTC. Amino acids: CATAGAGSSYEQYL.

This clonotype has ten or more counts. The V and J genes are TRBV7-2 and TRBJ1-4; TRBD1 aligns across 8 bases. This CDR3 comprises 16 residues. Trimming cost V 0 bases and J 7 bases; bases outside gene matches: 7. Germline loops: CDR1 SGHTA, CDR2 FQGNSA. The CDR3 bases are TGTGCCAGCAGCTTAGCGAGGTCAGGGGGCAGTGAAAAACTGTTTTTT. Protein sequence: CASSLARSGGSEKLFF.

This clonotype was observed a handful of times. The genes are TRBV29-1 and TRBJ1-1; D not resolved. Trimming removed 5 bases from V and 4 bases from J, with 17 bases in between. Germline CDR1 reads SQVTM; CDR2 reads ANQGSEA. The CDR3 contains 14 residues. The CDR3 DNA sequence: TGCAGCGTTTCGGCAGGAGGAGGTGTCACTGAAGCTTTCTTT. It specifies CSVSAGGGVTEAFF.

The chain carries TRBV11-2 and TRBJ1-1; D is unclear. Trimming cost V 5 bases and J 8 bases, with 21 bases left between them. Germline V lookup: CDR1 SGHAT, CDR2 FQNNGV. The CDR3 totals 15 residues. CDR3 DNA: TGTGCCAGCAGCCAAATTAAGACACCGGGATCCGAAGCTTTCTTT. It specifies CASSQIKTPGSEAFF.

There are many counts of this clonotype. The V gene is TRBV12-3 or TRBV12-4, the J gene TRBJ1-5; possible D gene TRBD1, 6 bases. V lost 8 bases and J 2 bases, leaving 13 bases between the germline ends. CDR3 length: 14 amino acids. This CDR3 reads CASQQGTRNQPQHF. In DNA form, the CDR3 reads TGTGCCAGCCAACAGGGAACGCGCAATCAGCCCCAGCATTTT.

The chain's CDR3 is CSARTGQAEAFF. In DNA form, the CDR3 reads TGCAGCGCCCGGACTGGACAGGCGGAAGCTTTCTTT. The chain employs TRBV29-1 and TRBJ1-1; 7 positions agree with TRBD1. Germline V gene sequence: CDR1 SQVTM, CDR2 ANQGSEA. The CDR3 has 12 residues. V lost 7 bases, J lost 8 bases, and 10 bases stayed unmatched. Full variable domain (remainder filled in from reference TRBV29-1 and TRBJ1-1): SAVISQKPSRDICQRGTSLTIQCQVDSQVTMMFWYRQQPGQSLTLIATANQGSEATYESGFVIDKFPISRPNLTFSTLTVSNMSPEDSSIYLCSARTGQAEAFFGQGTRLTVV.

The chain employs TRBV4-3 and TRBJ2-5, with D possibly being TRBD1 or TRBD2 (6 bases each). The CDR3 runs to 14 residues. Per germline, CDR1 LGHNA and CDR2 YSLEER. V shed 0 bases and J shed 7 bases, with 12 bases lying between them. CDR3 sequence reads: CASSQEGGFGTQYF. The DNA of the CDR3 is TGCGCCAGCAGCCAAGAGGGGGGCTTTGGGACCCAGTACTTC.

This clonotype was detected ten times or more. The chain joins TRBV28 to TRBJ2-5; 7 bases are shared with TRBD1. Losses at the gene ends were 3 bases for V and 3 bases for J; bases not matched to a gene: 10. The CDR3 is 16 residues long. CDR1 is MDHEN, CDR2 SYDVKM, per germline. DNA for the CDR3: TGTGCCAGCAGTTTCGCCGGAAGACAGGGAAAAGAGACCCAGTACTTC. Its protein product is CASSFAGRQGKETQYF.

CDR3: CASSRAGRTETQYF. Here the CDR3 DNA reads TGTGCCAGCAGCCGCGCAGGGAGGACAGAGACCCAGTACTTC. V and J are TRBV3-1 and TRBJ2-5, with D perhaps TRBD2 (6 bases). CDR3 length: 14 residues. Germline V gene data show CDR1 as LGHDT and CDR2 as YNNKEL (reference sequence). V lost 4 bases to trimming and J lost 4 bases, with 13 bases between them.

This clonotype was recorded once. The chain employs TRBV7-9 and TRBJ2-2; D is unresolved. The CDR3 has 11 residues. Looked up from germline, CDR1 is SEHNR and CDR2 is FQNEAQ (reference sequence). The germline V and J ends were trimmed by 8 bases and 7 bases, with 8 bases remaining between them. The CDR3 DNA reads as TGTGCCAGCCCGATCGGCGGGGAGCTGTTTTTT. It specifies CASPIGGELFF.

This clonotype was counted ten times or more. V and J are TRBV7-2 and TRBJ2-2; D is unresolved. V shed 2 bases and J shed 4 bases, with 8 bases lying between them. The CDR3 runs 14 residues. CDR1 is SGHTA, CDR2 FQGNSA, per germline. CDR3 residues: CASSLIWGTGELFF. As DNA, the CDR3 is TGTGCCAGCAGCTTAATCTGGGGCACCGGGGAGCTGTTTTTT.

This clonotype was seen ten or more times. The chain couples TRBV12-3 or TRBV12-4 to TRBJ1-1; D remains ambiguous. The V and J ends lost 1 base and 8 bases respectively, with 8 bases between them. The CDR3 sequence is 12 residues long. In DNA, the CDR3 is TGTGCCAGCAGTTTAGAGAGGACGGAAGCTTTCTTT. Translated, it gives CASSLERTEAFF.